A single T cell receptor beta chain is shown here with its context. The table lists this clonotype with a few counts. Which antigen it targets is not known. Within one base of it there is no much larger clone, and no base qualities were kept. The data belong to a study of T-cell reconstitution after alpha-beta-depleted transplantation in children (dated by TCRdb to 2016 to 2017). Regarding the research as a whole: T-cell immune reconstitution after TCRalphabeta/CD19-depleted allogeneic hematopoietic cell transplantation in children was quantitatively tracked in the study by means of TCR repertoire profiling.

CDR1 is given as SGHDT and CDR2 as YYEEEE, both from the germline V gene. CDR3 length: 14 amino acids, cysteine to phenylalanine. The DNA shown is the 42-base CDR3, in frame from base 1. The junction carries 14 bases between V and J, which are trimmed by 3 bases and 6 bases respectively. The library was built by means of PCR. Sequencing was carried out with an Illumina HiSeq 2500. TCR library preparation used molecular barcoding, with unique molecular identifiers applied to normalize quantification of the TCRbeta repertoire. TCRdb handled the public reads itself, with Q25 trimming in fastp and clone calling in MiXCR, and kept productive beta chains. Entries that share a CDR3 protein sequence are merged under the most common genes and DNA. For this sample the table gives about 540,000 distinct CDR3 sequences, of which 15% to 20% were detected only once. The ten largest clones take up approximately 3% of the sample.

The receptor's source is a human donor who donated a stem cell graft to a child with acute lymphoblastic leukemia. This receptor chain uses TRBV5-6 and TRBJ2-3, with the D gene call left open. The starting material was PBMCs from the stem cell graft donor, obtained from the stem cell graft. The CDR3 protein is CASSSSPGSDTQYF. The DNA sequence follows: TGTGCCAGCAGCTCGAGCCCGGGCTCCGATACGCAGTATTTT.